This TCR beta chain was documented in a study of blood T cells in healthy people across ages (dated by TCRdb to the mid-2010s). Background on the whole study: In model experiments, roughly one uniquely barcoded TCR beta cDNA molecule per two T cells was captured by template switching. Donors of different ages were randomly distributed across sequencing lanes to avoid experimental bias. Using the same blood draw, the study looked at two additional independent replicas of 1 million unique cDNA reads for two donors, one aged 18 to 30 and the other aged 80 or older. To track age-related changes in TCR beta repertoire diversity, the study relied on deep sequencing normalized with unique cDNA molecular identifiers. Four age groups were formed from the donors: young (average 16 years), middle-aged (approximately 39), aged (about 62) and long-lived (approximately 80). Results and caveats for the whole study, not just this receptor: Since profiling was done on bulk unsorted PBMCs, naive and antigen-experienced compartments could not be conclusively compared. As age increased, observed TCR beta diversity per million T cells dropped in a roughly linear way, and a significant reduction was already evident by age about 40. There was a strong correlation between observed TCR beta diversity and the percentage of naive T cells measured by flow cytometry. Total diversity estimates from one million sequenced T cells were considered lower bounds and underestimates. Compared with the aged group, the long-lived group had more naive CD4+ T cells, fewer expanded clones and increased TCR diversity, a pattern suggesting age selection. Donor CMV infection status was unknown, potentially confounding age-related changes in expanded clonotypes.

The method behind the library was 5' RACE. The sequencer listed for this sample is Illumina HiSeq 2500. The second PCR ran for roughly 7 to 12 cycles and used a J-beta primer mix along with a sample-barcoded 5' primer. Each TCR beta cDNA molecule received a unique molecular identifier from a template-switch 5' adaptor carrying 12 random nucleotides. At least 2.5 million CDR3-containing paired-end reads were obtained from each sample. The Mint cDNA synthesis kit, primed by a TRBC-specific oligonucleotide, was used to synthesize first-strand cDNA from all RNA. After uracil-DNA glycosylase treatment, a first 18-cycle PCR used universal primers M1SS and BC2_uni_R on all cDNA. In the paper's pipeline: For normalization, 1 million high-quality reads, each with a distinct molecular identifier, were randomly selected from each sample. Reads sharing molecular identifiers were discarded rather than binned into consensus sequences. CDR3 identification, clonotype clustering and error correction used MiTCR with a Q25 quality threshold and the strictest error-elimination algorithm. A nonparametric unseen species model with Euler transformation was used to estimate a lower bound on total TCR beta diversity. Using fastp at Q25 and MiXCR, TCRdb reprocessed the public reads and kept productive beta chains. CDR3 protein sequences are deduplicated, and each keeps its most common genes and DNA. V and J calls and clone size were set by TCRdb, not the authors. The sample includes over 950,000 distinct CDR3 sequences, with 51% observed a single time. The ten largest clones take up around 21% of the sample.

From V the trimming removes 4 bases and from J it removes 5 bases, while the gene matches leave 2 bases of the junction unaccounted for. CDR1 is given as DFQATT and CDR2 as SNEGSKA, both from the germline V gene (reference sequence). Including the terminal cysteine and phenylalanine, the CDR3 comprises 13 residues. Only the CDR3 region is kept as DNA, spanning 39 bases read in frame from base 1. Donors were around 37 systemically healthy Caucasian individuals from Russia aged roughly 6 to 90 years. Around 10 milliliters of peripheral blood were collected from each donor into EDTA-treated Vacutainer tubes. Ficoll-Paque density-gradient centrifugation was used to isolate PBMCs, with at least 6.5 million per sample. Total RNA, at least 6 micrograms per sample, was extracted from PBMCs with Trizol reagent. For every donor, an aliquot of PBMCs went through flow cytometry to measure the percentages of naive CD45RAhigh/CD27high T cells.

In this sample, this clonotype turned up a few times. It lacks a known antigen. The sample holds no much larger clone one base away, and base qualities are not on file. Sequenced: blood. Rearrangement joined TRBV20-1 to TRBJ2-5; TRBD2 agrees with 12 junctional bases. The sequence was obtained from a woman aged 55-70 years in good health. The CDR3 here reads CSATTSGRETQYF. The nucleotide sequence is TGCAGTGCTACTACTAGCGGGAGGGAGACCCAGTACTTC.